The source of this T cell receptor beta chain is a study of T cells in Graves' hyperthyroidism and ophthalmopathy. Findings and limits, study-wide: Most expanded thyroid clonotypes above 0.001 recurred in blood.

Germline values: CDR1 MDHEN, CDR2 SYDVKM. This CDR3 region has 15 residues. V shed 3 bases, J shed 3 bases, and the junction held 6 bases outside the gene matches. Exclusion followed for patients with uncontrolled infection, other autoimmune disease, pregnancy or lactation. There were TCR beta CDR3 regions amplified from RNA transcripts. Initially, a first-round RT-PCR of the TCR CDR3 employed the HTBI primer set. TCRdb independently ran MiXCR on the multiplex PCR reads; one entry per CDR3 protein. The sample records under 350,000 distinct CDR3 sequences, around a sixth being singletons. This clonotype was seen many times. Its target is unknown.

Sequencing input: blood. The chain is built from TRBV28 and TRBJ2-7, with 9 bases that match TRBD1. This receptor was taken from a woman aged 45 to 65 with Graves' hyperthyroidism. The CDR3 DNA sequence: TGTGCCAGCAGTTTGGACAGGGGCTTTGTCTACGAGCAGTACTTC. It specifies CASSLDRGFVYEQYF. Looking up the rest from reference TRBV28 and TRBJ2-7 gives the full variable domain: DVKVTQSSRYLVKRTGEKVFLECVQDMDHENMFWYRQDPGLGLRLIYFSYDVKMKEKGDIPEGYSVSREKKERFSLILESASTNQTSMYLCASSLDRGFVYEQYFGPGTRLTVT.